A single sample gave rise to the 5 T cell receptor beta chains below, sequenced in a study of T cells after posttransplantation cyclophosphamide. The protocol was immunoSEQ multiplex PCR, while the TCRdb copy is restricted to in-frame clones and leaves out a portion. The sample comprises roughly 4,600 clones, roughly 87% of which are singletons, and roughly a quarter rests with the top ten. Control samples came 1 year after myeloablative marrow transplants with methotrexate plus calcineurin inhibitor. The source was PBMCs, collected after an allogeneic stem cell transplant with a calcineurin inhibitor and methotrexate. The receptors stem from a male patient aged 40-55 years who received an allogeneic stem cell transplant from an unrelated donor, was CMV-positive, and had chronic GVHD only. Some T cells may arise from the graft donor.

This chain uses TRBV9 with TRBJ1-1, with 7 nucleotides matching TRBD1. Trimming took 0 bases from V and 8 from J; bases not matched to a gene: 13. The germline CDR1 and CDR2 sequences are SGDLS and YYNGEE. The CDR3 is made up of 16 amino acids. The CDR3 DNA sequence: TGTGCCAGCAGCGTAGGAGACAGGGTATACGTAGGAGAAGCTTTCTTT. It specifies CASSVGDRVYVGEAFF.

The chain carries TRBV6-4 and TRBJ2-3; perhaps TRBD2 as D (6 bases). The V and J ends lost 8 bases and 1 base respectively, with 13 bases between them. Germline assignment: CDR1 MRHNA and CDR2 SNTAGT. The CDR3 has 14 amino acids. The CDR3 is CASSAGRGTDTQYF. The CDR3 DNA reads as TGTGCCAGCTCCGCGGGGAGAGGCACAGATACGCAGTATTTT.

The J gene is TRBJ1-2, the V gene TRBV18, with D unclear. This CDR3 contains 16 residues. Between the trimmed V and J ends, which lost 4 bases and 6 bases, there was a span of 21 bases. Germline assignment: CDR1 KGHSH and CDR2 LQKENI. In DNA form, the CDR3 reads TGTGCCAGCTCACGATCCCTGTGGCAGGATGAGAATGGCTACACCTTC. It specifies CASSRSLWQDENGYTF. The whole variable domain, remainder taken from reference TRBV18 and TRBJ1-2, is NAGVMQNPRHLVRRRGQEARLRCSPMKGHSHVYWYRQLPEEGLKFMVYLQKENIIDESGMPKERFSAEFPKEGPSILRIQQVVRGDSAAYFCASSRSLWQDENGYTFGSGTRLTVV.

The genes are TRBV4-3 and TRBJ2-1, with TRBD2 identical over 9 bases. CDR3 length: 15 residues. V was clipped by 1 base and J by 10 bases; unmatched bases: 8. Germline V gives CDR1 LGHNA, CDR2 YSLEER. CDR3 in amino acids: CASSQARGGAEEQFF. CDR3 nucleotide sequence: TGCGCCAGCAGCCAAGCGCGCGGGGGGGCCGAGGAGCAGTTCTTC.

The J gene is TRBJ2-7, the V gene TRBV5-6; D not resolved. Germline V gene lookup returns CDR1 SGHDT and CDR2 YYEEEE. V was cut by 0 bases and J by 5 bases, with 12 bases left in between. CDR3 length equals 14 residues. CDR3: CASSLGLVIHEQYF. The CDR3, as DNA: TGTGCCAGCAGCTTGGGTCTAGTGATCCACGAGCAGTACTTC.